This T cell receptor (beta chain) is from a study of glioma-infiltrating T cells after dendritic cell vaccination. The trim removed 5 bases at V and 5 bases at J, leaving 2 bases unmatched. The V gene's germline CDR1 is MGHDK and CDR2 SYGVNS. This CDR3 spans 13 amino acids. TCRdb's copy holds only in-frame clones and misses some; the assay was immunoSEQ multiplex PCR. The sample yields about 95,000 clones, more than 75% seen once. Sequenced material: blood, taken before dendritic cell vaccination. This chain joins TRBV25-1 and TRBJ2-5; 10 nucleotides agree with TRBD2. The TCR comes from a human donor with glioblastoma. CDR3 coding DNA: TGTGCCAGCAGTAAAGCGGGAGGGGAGACCCAGTACTTC. Its translation is CASSKAGGETQYF.